This T cell receptor (beta chain) was observed in a study of T cell changes during pregnancy in multiple sclerosis. Only in-frame clones appear in the TCRdb table, and some are missing; sequencing was by immunoSEQ multiplex PCR. The data show 19,000 or so clones, 70% to 90% seen once. V lost 4 bases and J lost 0, with 9 bases in between. The CDR3 is made up of 14 amino acids. The germline V gene encodes CDR1 MNHEY and CDR2 SVGAGI. Sequenced material: CD4+ T cells from peripheral blood mononuclear cells, taken in the first trimester of pregnancy. This receptor was obtained from a female donor in good health, enrolled as a control in a pregnancy study. The chain combines TRBV6-5 with TRBJ1-1; D perhaps matches TRBD1 (6 bases). The DNA of the CDR3 is TGTGCCAGCAGTTTTACAGGGATGAACACTGAAGCTTTCTTT. Protein product: CASSFTGMNTEAFF.